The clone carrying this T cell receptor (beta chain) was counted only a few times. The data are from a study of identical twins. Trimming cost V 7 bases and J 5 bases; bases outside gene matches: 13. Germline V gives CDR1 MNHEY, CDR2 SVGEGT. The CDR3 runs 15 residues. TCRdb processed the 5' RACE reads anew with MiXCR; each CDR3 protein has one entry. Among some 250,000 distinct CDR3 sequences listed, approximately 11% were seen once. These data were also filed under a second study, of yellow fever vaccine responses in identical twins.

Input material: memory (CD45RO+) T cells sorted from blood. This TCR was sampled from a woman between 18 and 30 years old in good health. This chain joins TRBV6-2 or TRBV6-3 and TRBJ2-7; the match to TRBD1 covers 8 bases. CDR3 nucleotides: TGTGCCAGCATTAGCGCGGGACAGGCTATCAACGAGCAGTACTTC. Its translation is CASISAGQAINEQYF.